These 29 T cell receptor beta chains share one sample of origin, sequenced in a study of regulatory T cells in long-lasting Graves disease. The time point here: newly diagnosed GD, antithyroid drugs for less than 3 months. RNA extracted from PBMCs served as the sequencing template. Combining iRepertoire HTBI primers with Arm-PCR of CDR3 regions, the authors built TCR beta libraries. MiXCR, applied by TCRdb to the multiplex PCR reads, yields one record per CDR3 protein. The sample has about 540,000 distinct CDR3 sequences; about 13% are singletons. Another study also made use of these data, one on T cells in Graves' hyperthyroidism and ophthalmopathy.

The specimen was peripheral blood mononuclear cells (PBMCs), collected at new diagnosis, from a patient treated with antithyroid drugs. The receptors originated from a man aged 30 to 45 with Graves disease.

With regard to this clonotype: This could be a read error, since a much larger clone is one nucleotide away. V and J are TRBV27 and TRBJ2-3; D possibly corresponds to TRBD1 (6 bases). The J call may be faulty, since TRBJ1-5 better matches the DNA end. The CDR3 consists of 16 residues. Per the germline V gene, CDR1 is MNHEY and CDR2 is SMNVEV (reference sequence). The CDR3 DNA reads TGTGCCAGCAGTTCCCCGAGTAGGGGACAATCAGATACGCAGCATTTT. Amino acids: CASSSPSRGQSDTQHF.

This clonotype was counted many times. CDR3 protein: CASSLGRTGGETQYF. The DNA for the CDR3 is TGTGCCAGCAGCTTGGGACGGACAGGGGGAGAGACCCAGTACTTC. The chain is built from TRBV5-6 and TRBJ2-5, with 10 positions matching TRBD1. Germline V gives CDR1 SGHDT, CDR2 YYEEEE. The CDR3 runs to 15 residues. The ends lost 0 bases at V and 4 bases at J; junction bases unmatched: 3.

Many counts were recorded for this clonotype. This chain uses TRBV20-1 with TRBJ2-3; tentatively, D is TRBD2 (6 bases). The CDR3 is 15 residues long. The V gene lost 3 bases and the J gene lost 0 bases, with 13 bases spanning the gap. Looked up from germline, CDR1 is DFQATT and CDR2 is SNEGSKA (reference sequence). The CDR3 DNA is TGCAGTGCTAGTGTAGTAGCGGCCAGCACAGATACGCAGTATTTT. Its translation is CSASVVAASTDTQYF.

This clonotype was detected many times. The gene calls are TRBV20-1 and TRBJ2-1, with D perhaps given as TRBD1 or TRBD2 (5 bases each). Germline V gene sequence: CDR1 DFQATT, CDR2 SNEGSKA (reference sequence). Trimming stripped 5 bases from V and 8 bases from J, with 25 bases between. The CDR3 loop spans 16 amino acids. As DNA, the CDR3 is TGCAGTGCTTTAAGGGTTACAGGCTACTTGAGGGATGAGCAGTTCTTC. Translated, it gives CSALRVTGYLRDEQFF.

The table lists this clonotype with many counts. The genes are TRBV27 and TRBJ2-7, with 8 bases aligning to TRBD1. The J segment lost 3 bases and the V segment lost 5 bases, leaving 6 bases of the junction unmatched. The CDR3 extends over 14 amino acids. Per the germline V gene, CDR1 is MNHEY and CDR2 is SMNVEV (reference sequence). This CDR3 reads CASSTPDRVYEQYF. The CDR3 coding sequence is TGTGCCAGCAGTACGCCGGACAGGGTCTACGAGCAGTACTTC.

This chain uses TRBV10-3 with TRBJ2-5, with a weak D call TRBD1 (6 bases). Germline V gene data show CDR1 as ENHRY and CDR2 as SYGVKD. With 0 bases removed from V and 4 bases from J, the gap between germline ends came to 18 bases. CDR3 length: 17 residues. The CDR3 DNA reads as TGTGCCATCAGTGAGTCGGGACACAGGGCCCCCCCAGAGACCCAGTACTTC. This sequence encodes CAISESGHRAPPETQYF.

This clonotype was counted many times. J is TRBJ1-2 and V is TRBV7-9; D perhaps matches TRBD1 (5 bases). The CDR3 runs 13 residues. Germline V CDR1 and CDR2: SEHNR, FQNEAQ (reference sequence). V was pared by 8 bases and J by 3 bases, with 13 bases between. The CDR3 DNA follows: TGTGCCAGCTACCTGGGCAGGGACTATGGCTACACCTTC. Its translation: CASYLGRDYGYTF.

The CDR3 nucleotides are TGTGCCACCAGTGATTCAGCGGGAGACACAGATACGCAGTATTTT. Amino acid sequence: CATSDSAGDTDTQYF. This chain uses TRBV24-1 with TRBJ2-3; 8 bases map to TRBD2. CDR1 KGHDR and CDR2 SFDVKD come from the germline V gene. The trim removed 2 bases at V and 2 bases at J, leaving 2 bases unmatched. The CDR3 runs to 15 residues.

In this sample, this clonotype turned up many times. V is TRBV20-1 and J is TRBJ2-1; D unresolved. Trimming left V 3 bases short and J 0 bases short, with 9 bases between. Germline values: CDR1 DFQATT, CDR2 SNEGSKA (reference sequence). This CDR3 has 14 residues. In nucleotides, the CDR3 is TGCAGTGCTAGTATATGGGACTCCTACAATGAGCAGTTCTTC. Protein sequence: CSASIWDSYNEQFF.

V is TRBV6-1 and J is TRBJ2-5, with 10 bases fitting TRBD2. CDR1 and CDR2 from the germline V gene are MNHNS and SASEGT. J lost 4 bases, V lost 6 bases, and 8 bases had no gene match. There are 15 residues in the CDR3. The CDR3 DNA reads as TGTGCCAGCAGAATGACTAGCGGGTTTCCAGAGACCCAGTACTTC. Protein: CASRMTSGFPETQYF.

In its sample, this clonotype was seen many times. The chain is built from TRBV29-1 and TRBJ1-1; TRBD1 might be the D (5 bases). V shed 6 bases and J shed 9 bases, with 17 bases lying between them. This CDR3 has 12 amino acids. The germline V gene encodes CDR1 SQVTM and CDR2 ANQGSEA. CDR3 region: CSVDTLRDQAFF. The CDR3 region has the DNA TGCAGCGTCGATACCCTCCGGGACCAAGCTTTCTTT. Complete variable domain (other parts from reference TRBV29-1 and TRBJ1-1): SAVISQKPSRDICQRGTSLTIQCQVDSQVTMMFWYRQQPGQSLTLIATANQGSEATYESGFVIDKFPISRPNLTFSTLTVSNMSPEDSSIYLCSVDTLRDQAFFGQGTRLTVV.

This clonotype showed up many times. The V gene is TRBV7-9, the J gene TRBJ2-5, with 9 bases fitting TRBD2. The CDR3 has 14 residues. V lost 3 bases to trimming and J lost 1 base; unmatched junction nucleotides: 0. Germline V gene data show CDR1 as SEHNR and CDR2 as FQNEAQ (reference sequence). The CDR3 DNA reads TGTGCCAGCAGCTTGACTAGCGGCCAAGAGACCCAGTACTTC. This codes for CASSLTSGQETQYF.

The chain links TRBV6-1 to TRBJ2-7; 10 bases align to TRBD2. Per germline, CDR1 MNHNS and CDR2 SASEGT. The CDR3 length is 18 residues. With V trimmed by 4 bases and J by 4 bases, 16 bases remained unmatched. CDR3 coding DNA: TGTGCCAGCAGTGGGGGGAGGTCTTCTAGCGGGAGATGGTACGAGCAGTACTTC. It is translated as CASSGGRSSSGRWYEQYF.

This clonotype came up many times. V is TRBV10-3 and J is TRBJ2-7; D may be TRBD1 (5 bases). The germline CDR1 and CDR2 sequences are ENHRY and SYGVKD. There are 11 residues in the CDR3. V lost 6 bases and J 5 bases, leaving 8 bases between the germline ends. The CDR3 sequence is CAIRVGHEQYF. The CDR3, as DNA: TGTGCCATCAGAGTGGGGCACGAGCAGTACTTC.

To note about this clonotype: One end of the junction fails to match germline, which may point to a read error. The chain couples TRBV5-6 to TRBJ2-1; TRBD2 matches at 12 bases. Germline V gene sequence: CDR1 SGHDT, CDR2 YYEEEE. This CDR3 spans 18 amino acids. CDR3 in DNA: TGTGCCAGCAGCTTGGGGGGAGGACTAGCGGGGTACTACAATGGGCAGTTCTTC. Residues: CASSLGGGLAGYYNGQFF.

This clonotype has at least ten counts. The genes are TRBV7-9 and TRBJ2-3; 8 bases fit TRBD1. Germline V lookup: CDR1 SEHNR, CDR2 FQNEAQ (reference sequence). Trimming at V came to 5 bases and at J to 1 base, leaving 2 bases not matched to a gene. CDR3 size: 14 residues. This chain's CDR3 is CASSPRGRTDTQYF. The CDR3 DNA follows: TGTGCCAGCAGCCCCAGGGGGCGCACAGATACGCAGTATTTT.

This clonotype was counted many times. The J gene is TRBJ2-5, the V gene TRBV5-4; the D is unclear. Germline CDR1 and CDR2: SGHNT and YYREEE (reference sequence). CDR3 size: 16 residues. Trimming cost V 0 bases and J 1 base, with 13 bases left between them. The CDR3 sequence: CASSLGGSALQETQYF. Written as DNA, the CDR3 is TGTGCCAGCAGCTTGGGGGGTTCTGCGCTCCAAGAGACCCAGTACTTC.

This clonotype was counted at least ten times. The chain employs TRBV6-9 and TRBJ2-7, with D hard to call. The germline gives CDR1 MNHGY, CDR2 SVAAGI. Trimming removed 3 bases at V and 5 bases at J, with 5 bases between. The CDR3 totals 11 residues. Here the CDR3 reads CASSYLDEQYF. In nucleotides, the CDR3 is TGTGCCAGCAGTTACCTAGACGAGCAGTACTTC.

Many counts were recorded for this clonotype. This chain connects TRBV24-1 to TRBJ2-5, with TRBD2 identical over 8 bases. The CDR3 sequence is 16 residues long. In germline, CDR1 is KGHDR, CDR2 SFDVKD. J was trimmed by 4 bases and V by 3 bases; bases with no gene match: 9. CDR3 in DNA: TGTGCCACCAGTGATGCGGGACTAGGGGCGGTAGAGACCCAGTACTTC. Its protein is CATSDAGLGAVETQYF.

This clonotype was recorded at least ten times. The chain combines TRBV27 with TRBJ1-1; D is uncertain. The CDR3 runs 14 residues. The V and J ends lost 1 base and 2 bases respectively, with 8 bases between them. The germline gives CDR1 MNHEY, CDR2 SMNVEV (reference sequence). The CDR3 region has the DNA TGTGCCAGCAGTTTATACGGATATAACACTGAAGCTTTCTTT. Translated: CASSLYGYNTEAFF.

In this sample, this clonotype turned up a few times. The V call is TRBV30, the J call TRBJ2-7; no firm D call. Germline CDR1 GTSNPN, CDR2 SVGIG (reference sequence). Trimming removed 3 bases from V and 7 bases from J, with 10 bases in between. This CDR3 comprises 11 residues. The CDR3 is CAWSPRPEQYF. DNA for the CDR3: TGTGCCTGGAGCCCCCGCCCGGAGCAGTACTTC.

This clonotype was picked up many times. This chain links TRBV29-1 with TRBJ2-2; TRBD2 matches at 10 bases. Per the germline V gene, CDR1 is SQVTM and CDR2 is ANQGSEA. V lost 4 bases and J lost 7; bases outside the gene matches: 6. The CDR3 runs to 14 residues. DNA for the CDR3: TGCAGCGTTGGAGCGGGAGGGCCGGTCGGGGAGCTGTTTTTT. This sequence encodes CSVGAGGPVGELFF.

This chain uses TRBV24-1 with TRBJ2-5; D is unclear. The CDR3 is made up of 13 amino acids. Trimming stripped 5 bases from V and 5 bases from J, with 11 bases between. Germline loops: CDR1 KGHDR, CDR2 SFDVKD. The CDR3 loop reads CATSGRIGETQYF. The DNA of the CDR3 is TGTGCCACCAGTGGACGAATCGGGGAGACCCAGTACTTC.

This clonotype was picked up many times. The chain couples TRBV12-3 or TRBV12-4 to TRBJ1-5, with 8 bases identical to TRBD1. The CDR3 length is 15 residues. With 5 bases clipped from V and 0 bases from J, the junction kept 3 bases outside the gene matches. The CDR3 region is CASSDRGYSNQPQHF. The CDR3 DNA reads TGTGCCAGCAGTGACAGGGGCTATAGCAATCAGCCCCAGCATTTT.

This clonotype came up many times. V and J are TRBV12-3 or TRBV12-4 and TRBJ2-3; no clear D gene. The CDR3 is 13 amino acids. Trimming took 3 bases from V and 0 from J, leaving 4 bases between them. The CDR3 DNA is TGTGCCAGCAGTTTTTGGAGCACAGATACGCAGTATTTT. This sequence encodes CASSFWSTDTQYF.

This clonotype was seen more than once but under ten times. A far larger clone is one nucleotide away, so this likely arose from a read error. This chain uses TRBV2 with TRBJ2-1; D gene uncertain. The CDR3 length is 13 residues. The V end was cut by 8 bases, the J end by 10 bases, with 18 bases between. Germline CDR1 is SNHLY and CDR2 is FYNNEI. CDR3 protein: CASGLIYSYEQFF. CDR3 in DNA: TGTGCCAGCGGCCTGATCTACTCCTACGAGCAGTTCTTC.

In this sample, this clonotype turned up many times. The chain is built from TRBV2 and TRBJ1-5; the match to TRBD1 covers 9 bases. Losses at the gene ends were 4 bases for V and 7 bases for J; bases not matched to a gene: 8. The CDR3 spans 15 residues. Per germline, CDR1 SNHLY and CDR2 FYNNEI. Written as DNA, the CDR3 is TGTGCCAGCAGTGTCCCGGACAGGGGTGGACAGCCCCAGCATTTT. Protein: CASSVPDRGGQPQHF.

This clonotype was picked up many times. The V and J genes are TRBV30 and TRBJ2-4, with a tentative D call TRBD1 (6 bases). The V gene lost 4 bases and the J gene lost 0 bases, with 22 bases spanning the gap. Germline values: CDR1 GTSNPN, CDR2 SVGIG (reference sequence). The CDR3 sequence is 18 residues long. The CDR3 sequence: CAWMGAAECFLAKNIQYF. For the CDR3, the DNA is TGTGCCTGGATGGGGGCGGCTGAATGCTTCCTAGCCAAAAACATTCAGTACTTC.

This clonotype has ten or more counts. The V call is TRBV6-2 or TRBV6-3, the J call TRBJ1-4, with 7 bases fitting TRBD1. V lost 5 bases and J lost 9; bases outside the gene matches: 12. Per germline, CDR1 MNHEY and CDR2 SVGEGT. CDR3 length: 15 amino acids. DNA of the CDR3: TGTGCCAGCAGTCACACGACAGGGAGCGGGAAAAAACTGTTTTTT. Protein: CASSHTTGSGKKLFF.